This paragraph reports one T cell receptor beta chain. What it binds is not known. The ends were cut back, 2 bases at V and 2 bases at J, with 14 bases in the middle. Germline V gives CDR1 MNHEY, CDR2 SVGAGI. This CDR3 region has 16 residues. The entry originates in a study of T cell repertoires in cytomegalovirus infection. TCRdb fed the reads into MiXCR, producing one record per CDR3 protein. The data hold roughly 500,000 distinct CDR3 sequences, with about 42% observed a single time. This specimen was cultured PBMCs, taken from culture after CMV antigen stimulation. The TCR was taken from a human donor in good health (CMV status not recorded). Some clones in this sample may be carry-over from other donors' samples. The V call is TRBV6-5, the J call TRBJ2-3; D not certain. The DNA of the CDR3 is TGTGCCAGCAGTTACGTCTCTTCGGGCCCCACAGATACGCAGTATTTT. It is translated as CASSYVSSGPTDTQYF.